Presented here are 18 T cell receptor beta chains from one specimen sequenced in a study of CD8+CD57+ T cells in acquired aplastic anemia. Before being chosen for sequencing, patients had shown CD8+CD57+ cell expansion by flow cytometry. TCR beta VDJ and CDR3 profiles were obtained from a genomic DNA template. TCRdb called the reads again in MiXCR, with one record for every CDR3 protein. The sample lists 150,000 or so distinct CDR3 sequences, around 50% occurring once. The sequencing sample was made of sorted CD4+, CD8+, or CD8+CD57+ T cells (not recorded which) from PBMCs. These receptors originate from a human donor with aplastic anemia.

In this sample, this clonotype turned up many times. This CDR3 reads CASQDTNQPQHF. The CDR3 DNA is TGTGCCAGTCAGGACACCAATCAGCCCCAGCATTTT. This chain links TRBV2 with TRBJ1-5; possible D gene TRBD1, 5 bases. The CDR3 length is 12 residues. V lost 9 bases and J 3 bases, leaving 9 bases between the germline ends. Germline V lookup: CDR1 SNHLY, CDR2 FYNNEI.

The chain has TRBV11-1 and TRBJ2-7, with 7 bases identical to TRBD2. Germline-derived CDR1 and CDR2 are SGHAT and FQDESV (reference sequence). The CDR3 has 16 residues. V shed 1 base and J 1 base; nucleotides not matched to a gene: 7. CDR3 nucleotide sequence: TGTGCCAGCAGCTTAGGTAGCTCTAGCGGATCCTACGAGCAGTACTTC. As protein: CASSLGSSSGSYEQYF.

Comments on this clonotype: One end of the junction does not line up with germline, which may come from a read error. CDR3 DNA: TGCAGTGCTAGGGATTCGCGGCAGGGGAGCACTGAAGCTCTCTTT. Its protein is CSARDSRQGSTEALF. The V gene is TRBV20-1, the J gene TRBJ1-1, with TRBD1 as a possible D gene (6 bases). Germline V CDR1 and CDR2: DFQATT, SNEGSKA (reference sequence). This CDR3 is built from 15 residues.

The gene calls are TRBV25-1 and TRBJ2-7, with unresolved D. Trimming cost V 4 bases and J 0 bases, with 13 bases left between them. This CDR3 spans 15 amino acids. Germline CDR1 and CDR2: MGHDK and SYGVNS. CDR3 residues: CASSGVPPNSYEQYF. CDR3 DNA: TGTGCCAGCAGTGGGGTTCCCCCCAACTCCTACGAGCAGTACTTC.

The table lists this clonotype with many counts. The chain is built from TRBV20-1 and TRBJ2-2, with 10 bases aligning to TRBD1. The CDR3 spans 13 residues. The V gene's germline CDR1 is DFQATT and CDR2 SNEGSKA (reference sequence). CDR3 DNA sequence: TGCAGCGCGACAGGGGGCTACACCGGGGAGCTGTTTTTT. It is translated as CSATGGYTGELFF.

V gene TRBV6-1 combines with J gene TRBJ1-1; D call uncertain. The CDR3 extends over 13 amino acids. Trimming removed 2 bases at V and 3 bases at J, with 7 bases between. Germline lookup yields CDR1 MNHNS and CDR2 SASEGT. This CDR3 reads CASSEIRDTEAFF. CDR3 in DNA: TGTGCCAGCAGTGAAATTAGAGACACTGAAGCTTTCTTT.

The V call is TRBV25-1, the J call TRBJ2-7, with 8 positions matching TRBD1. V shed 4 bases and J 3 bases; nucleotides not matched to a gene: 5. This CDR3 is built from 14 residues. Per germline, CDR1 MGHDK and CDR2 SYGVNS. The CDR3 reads CASSGDRGHYEQYF. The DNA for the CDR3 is TGTGCCAGCAGTGGCGACAGGGGACACTACGAGCAGTACTTC.

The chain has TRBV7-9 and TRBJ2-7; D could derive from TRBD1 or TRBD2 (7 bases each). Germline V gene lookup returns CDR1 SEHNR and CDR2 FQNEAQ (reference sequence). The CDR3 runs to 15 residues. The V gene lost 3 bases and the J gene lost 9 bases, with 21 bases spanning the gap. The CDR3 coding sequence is TGTGCCAGCAGCTTGACAGGGTCACAATCGGGGGGGCAGTACTTC. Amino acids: CASSLTGSQSGGQYF.

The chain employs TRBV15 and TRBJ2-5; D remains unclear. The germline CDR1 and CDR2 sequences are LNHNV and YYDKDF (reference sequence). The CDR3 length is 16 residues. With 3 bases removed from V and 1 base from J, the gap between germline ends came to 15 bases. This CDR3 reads CATSREQEASQETQYF. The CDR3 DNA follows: TGTGCCACCAGCAGGGAACAAGAGGCCTCCCAAGAGACCCAGTACTTC.

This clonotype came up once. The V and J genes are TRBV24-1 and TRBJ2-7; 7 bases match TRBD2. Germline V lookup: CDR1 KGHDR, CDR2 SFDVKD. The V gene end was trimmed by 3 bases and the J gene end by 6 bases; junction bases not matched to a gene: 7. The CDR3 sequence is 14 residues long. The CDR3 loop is CATSDGGGDPEQYF. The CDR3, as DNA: TGTGCCACCAGTGATGGGGGGGGGGACCCCGAGCAGTACTTC.

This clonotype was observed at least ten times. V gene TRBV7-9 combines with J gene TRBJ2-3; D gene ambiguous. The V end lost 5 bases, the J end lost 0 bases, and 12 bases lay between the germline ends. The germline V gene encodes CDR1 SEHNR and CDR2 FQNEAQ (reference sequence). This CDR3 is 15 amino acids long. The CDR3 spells CASSPSTGSTDTQYF. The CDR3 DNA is TGTGCCAGCAGCCCTTCGACTGGTAGCACAGATACGCAGTATTTT.

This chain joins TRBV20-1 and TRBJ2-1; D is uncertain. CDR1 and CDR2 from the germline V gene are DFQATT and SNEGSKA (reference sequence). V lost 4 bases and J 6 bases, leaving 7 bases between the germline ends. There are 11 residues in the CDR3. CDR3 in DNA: TGCAGTGCTACTCTTGGCAATGAGCAGTTCTTC. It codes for CSATLGNEQFF.

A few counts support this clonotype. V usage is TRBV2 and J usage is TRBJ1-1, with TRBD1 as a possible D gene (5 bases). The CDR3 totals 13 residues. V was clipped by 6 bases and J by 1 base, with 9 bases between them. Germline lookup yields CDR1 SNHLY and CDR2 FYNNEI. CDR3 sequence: CASSRERNTEAFF. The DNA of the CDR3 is TGTGCCAGCAGCAGGGAACGGAACACTGAAGCTTTCTTT.

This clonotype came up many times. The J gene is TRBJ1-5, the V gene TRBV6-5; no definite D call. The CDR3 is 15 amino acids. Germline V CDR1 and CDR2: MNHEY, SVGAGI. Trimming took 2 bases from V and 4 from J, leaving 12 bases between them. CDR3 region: CASSYLHSRNQPQHF. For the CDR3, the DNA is TGTGCCAGCAGTTACCTCCACAGCCGGAATCAGCCCCAGCATTTT.

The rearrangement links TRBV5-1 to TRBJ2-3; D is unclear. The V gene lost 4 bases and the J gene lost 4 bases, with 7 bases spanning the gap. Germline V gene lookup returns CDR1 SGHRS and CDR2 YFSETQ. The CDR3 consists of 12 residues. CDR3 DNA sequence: TGCGCCAGCAGCCAACGCCCAGATACGCAGTATTTT. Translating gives CASSQRPDTQYF.

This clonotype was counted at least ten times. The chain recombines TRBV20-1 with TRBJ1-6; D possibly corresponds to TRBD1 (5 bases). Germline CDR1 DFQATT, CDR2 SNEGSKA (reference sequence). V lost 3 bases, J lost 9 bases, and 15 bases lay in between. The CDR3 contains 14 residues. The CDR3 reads CSASRGDLGSPLHF. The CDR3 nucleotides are TGCAGTGCTAGTAGAGGGGACCTTGGTTCACCCCTCCACTTT.

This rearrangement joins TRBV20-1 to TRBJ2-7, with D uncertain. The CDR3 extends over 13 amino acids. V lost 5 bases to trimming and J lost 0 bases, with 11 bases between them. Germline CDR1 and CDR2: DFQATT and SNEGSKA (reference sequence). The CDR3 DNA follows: TGCAGTGCTTCGATCAGGAGCTCCTACGAGCAGTACTTC. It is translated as CSASIRSSYEQYF.

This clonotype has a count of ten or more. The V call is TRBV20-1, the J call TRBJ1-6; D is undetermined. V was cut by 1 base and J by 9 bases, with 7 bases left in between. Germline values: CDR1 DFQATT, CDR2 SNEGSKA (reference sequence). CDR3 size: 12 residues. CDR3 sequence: CSARVASSPLHF. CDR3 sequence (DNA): TGCAGTGCTAGAGTCGCGAGTTCACCCCTCCACTTT.